The 10 T cell receptor beta chains below were found in one sample sequenced in a study of T-cell memory formation after mild COVID-19. MiXCR, run by TCRdb on the 5' RACE reads, gives a single entry per CDR3 protein. The sample has tens of thousands of distinct CDR3 sequences; 20% to 25% are singletons. The sequencing sample was made of PBMCs or a T cell subset sorted from them (not recorded which). The receptors derive from an adult who had mild COVID-19 (a few samples of this study predate the infection). Cell type and time point are not known.

V is TRBV18 and J is TRBJ1-6; D is uncertain. V was trimmed by 2 bases and J by 10 bases, leaving 15 bases between them. CDR3 size: 15 residues. Per germline, CDR1 KGHSH and CDR2 LQKENI. CDR3 in DNA: TGTGCCAGCTCACCATTATCTGAAGCTCGATCACCCCTCCACTTT. Translated: CASSPLSEARSPLHF. The full variable domain, rest sourced from reference TRBV18 and TRBJ1-6, is NAGVMQNPRHLVRRRGQEARLRCSPMKGHSHVYWYRQLPEEGLKFMVYLQKENIIDESGMPKERFSAEFPKEGPSILRIQQVVRGDSAAYFCASSPLSEARSPLHFGNGTRLTVT.

There are many counts of this clonotype. This rearrangement joins TRBV7-9 to TRBJ1-1; 10 nucleotides align to TRBD1. This CDR3 comprises 14 residues. V shed 5 bases, J shed 11 bases, and the junction held 11 bases outside the gene matches. CDR1 and CDR2 from the germline V gene are SEHNR and FQNEAQ (reference sequence). CDR3 region: CASSRPGQGREAFF. The CDR3 nucleotides are TGTGCCAGCAGCCGACCGGGACAGGGGCGAGAGGCTTTCTTT.

The chain couples TRBV7-3 to TRBJ1-2; D uncertain. V was pared by 0 bases and J by 4 bases, with 15 bases between. Germline V gene data show CDR1 as SGHTA and CDR2 as FQGTGA. This CDR3 is built from 16 residues. The CDR3 DNA sequence: TGTGCCAGCAGCTTAACTTCTGAGGGCGGATTCTATGGCTACACCTTC. Its translation: CASSLTSEGGFYGYTF. The full variable domain, in which reference TRBV7-3 and TRBJ1-2 provide the parts outside the CDR3, is GAGVSQTPSNKVTEKGKYVELRCDPISGHTALYWYRQSLGQGPEFLIYFQGTGAADDSGLPNDRFFAVRPEGSVSTLKIQRTERGDSAVYLCASSLTSEGGFYGYTFGSGTRLTVV.

At least ten counts were recorded for this clonotype. CDR3 region: CASSLGAEGAVGLGTDTQYF. DNA of the CDR3: TGCGCCAGCAGCTTGGGGGCAGAAGGGGCGGTCGGTCTAGGCACAGATACGCAGTATTTT. The chain links TRBV5-1 to TRBJ2-3, with D tentatively TRBD1 (5 bases). CDR1 SGHRS and CDR2 YFSETQ come from the germline V gene. This CDR3 spans 20 amino acids. With 0 bases removed from V and 1 base from J, the gap between germline ends came to 24 bases.

The table lists this clonotype with many counts. The chain combines TRBV11-2 with TRBJ2-1; D gene unclear. Germline V gene sequence: CDR1 SGHAT, CDR2 FQNNGV. V lost 6 bases to trimming and J lost 2 bases, with 5 bases between them. The CDR3 runs to 12 residues. CDR3 in amino acids: CASRGPYNEQFF. Here the CDR3 DNA reads TGTGCCAGCAGGGGTCCCTACAATGAGCAGTTCTTC.

This clonotype was detected ten times or more. The J gene is TRBJ1-2, the V gene TRBV11-3; no reliable D call. The germline V gene encodes CDR1 SGHNT and CDR2 YENEEA. The CDR3 covers 13 residues. The V end was cut by 10 bases, the J end by 3 bases, with 15 bases between. The CDR3 nucleotides read TGTGCCACCCGAGGCAACATGCACTATGGCTACACCTTC. This encodes CATRGNMHYGYTF. The complete variable domain, with remaining parts taken from reference TRBV11-3 and TRBJ1-2, reads EAGVVQSPRYKIIEKKQPVAFWCNPISGHNTLYWYLQNLGQGPELLIRYENEEAVDDSQLPKDRFSAERLKGVDSTLKIQPAELGDSAVYLCATRGNMHYGYTFGSGTRLTVV.

This clonotype was seen at least ten times. This chain uses TRBV27 with TRBJ2-5, with 12 bases aligning to TRBD2. Trimming took 5 bases from V and 6 from J; bases not matched to a gene: 7. Germline CDR1 and CDR2: MNHEY and SMNVEV (reference sequence). This CDR3 has 15 amino acids. Written as DNA, the CDR3 is TGTGCCAGCAGTCCCCGTCGGACTAGCGGGAAGACCCAGTACTTC. Translating gives CASSPRRTSGKTQYF.

DNA for the CDR3: TGTGCCAGCAGGGGGGGGGAGACAGGCCTTAGGGATACGCAGTATTTT. This encodes CASRGGETGLRDTQYF. This sequence joins TRBV25-1 and TRBJ2-3; a possible D gene is TRBD2 (7 bases). The CDR3 sequence is 16 residues long. Trimming took off 6 bases at V and 6 bases at J, with 22 bases between the two ends. The germline gives CDR1 MGHDK, CDR2 SYGVNS.

This clonotype occurred many times. The V and J genes are TRBV7-2 and TRBJ2-5, with TRBD2 matching over 7 bases. J lost 2 bases, V lost 0 bases, and 3 bases had no gene match. Germline CDR1 and CDR2: SGHTA and FQGNSA. This CDR3 has 15 amino acids. CDR3: CASSLALAEQETQYF. DNA for the CDR3: TGTGCCAGCAGCTTAGCGCTAGCGGAACAAGAGACCCAGTACTTC. Together with reference TRBV7-2 and TRBJ2-5, the CDR3 gives the full variable domain: GAGVSQSPSNKVTEKGKDVELRCDPISGHTALYWYRQSLGQGLEFLIYFQGNSAPDKSGLPSDRFSAERTGGSVSTLTIQRTQQEDSAVYLCASSLALAEQETQYFGPGTRLLVL.

At least ten counts were recorded for this clonotype. The chain employs TRBV12-3 or TRBV12-4 and TRBJ2-3, with TRBD2 matching over 12 bases. V lost 5 bases, J lost 4 bases, and 7 bases stayed unmatched. The CDR3 length is 16 residues. CDR3 bases: TGTGCCAGCAGTCCGAGACTAGCGGGAGCGTCAGATACGCAGTATTTT. Residues: CASSPRLAGASDTQYF.